The clone carrying this TCR beta chain occurred a few times. Its antigen is unknown. MiXCR was run by TCRdb on the 5' RACE reads, yielding one entry per CDR3 protein. The sample lists around 570,000 distinct CDR3 sequences; 9.5% to 10% were seen once. The CDR3 spans 18 residues. Germline assignment: CDR1 LGHNA and CDR2 YNFKEQ. V was pared by 4 bases and J by 2 bases, with 12 bases of the junction left unmatched. These data are taken from a study of identical twins. Study-level results: Out-of-frame alpha sequences that twins shared showed excess low generation probability. Monozygotic twin pairs showed more out-of-frame TCR alpha sharing than models estimated. Invariant populations such as MAIT and iNKT cells could partly muddle zero-insertion analyses.

These sequences were also reported in another study, on yellow fever vaccine responses in identical twins.

Sequencing was carried out using PBMCs. The rearrangement links TRBV4-2 to TRBJ2-2; 8 positions match TRBD1. The origin of this receptor is a woman in her late teens or twenties in good health. CDR3 sequence: CASSPGQEYEYNTGELFF. The CDR3, as DNA: TGTGCCAGCAGCCCGGGACAGGAGTACGAGTACAACACCGGGGAGCTGTTTTTT.